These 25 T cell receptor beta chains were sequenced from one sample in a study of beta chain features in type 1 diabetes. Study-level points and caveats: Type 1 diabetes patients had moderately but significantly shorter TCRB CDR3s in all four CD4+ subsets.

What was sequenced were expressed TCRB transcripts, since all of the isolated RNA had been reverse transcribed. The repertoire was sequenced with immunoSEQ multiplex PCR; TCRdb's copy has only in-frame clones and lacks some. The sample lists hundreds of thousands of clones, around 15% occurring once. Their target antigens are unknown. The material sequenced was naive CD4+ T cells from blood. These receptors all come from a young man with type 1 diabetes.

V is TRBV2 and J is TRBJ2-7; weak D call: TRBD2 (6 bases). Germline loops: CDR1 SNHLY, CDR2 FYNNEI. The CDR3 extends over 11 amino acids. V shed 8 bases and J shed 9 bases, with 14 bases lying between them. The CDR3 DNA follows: TGTGCCAGCCGGACTAATGCTGCGCAGTACTTC. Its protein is CASRTNAAQYF.

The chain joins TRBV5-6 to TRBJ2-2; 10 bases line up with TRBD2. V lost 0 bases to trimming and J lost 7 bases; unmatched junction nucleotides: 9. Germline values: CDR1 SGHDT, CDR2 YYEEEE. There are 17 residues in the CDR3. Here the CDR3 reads CASSLVASGRRDGELFF. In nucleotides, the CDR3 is TGTGCCAGCAGCTTGGTGGCTAGCGGGAGAAGGGACGGGGAGCTGTTTTTT.

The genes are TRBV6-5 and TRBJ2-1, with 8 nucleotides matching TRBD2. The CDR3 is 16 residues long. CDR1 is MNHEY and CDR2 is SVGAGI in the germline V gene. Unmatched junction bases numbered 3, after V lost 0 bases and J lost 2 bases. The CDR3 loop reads CASSYSGTRTYNEQFF. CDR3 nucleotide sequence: TGTGCCAGCAGTTACTCTGGGACTAGGACCTACAATGAGCAGTTCTTC.

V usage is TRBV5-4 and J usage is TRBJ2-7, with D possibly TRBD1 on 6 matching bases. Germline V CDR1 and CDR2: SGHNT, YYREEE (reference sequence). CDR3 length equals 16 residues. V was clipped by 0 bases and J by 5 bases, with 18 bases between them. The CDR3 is CASSLGDRQSYHEQYF. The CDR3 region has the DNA TGTGCCAGCAGCTTGGGCGACAGGCAATCATACCACGAGCAGTACTTC.

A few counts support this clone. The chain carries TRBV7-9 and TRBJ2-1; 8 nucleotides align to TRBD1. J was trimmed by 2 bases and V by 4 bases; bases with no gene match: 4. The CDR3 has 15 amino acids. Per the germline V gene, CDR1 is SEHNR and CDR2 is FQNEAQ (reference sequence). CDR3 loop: CASSSDRGPYNEQFF. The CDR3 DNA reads TGTGCCAGCAGCTCAGACAGGGGACCCTACAATGAGCAGTTCTTC.

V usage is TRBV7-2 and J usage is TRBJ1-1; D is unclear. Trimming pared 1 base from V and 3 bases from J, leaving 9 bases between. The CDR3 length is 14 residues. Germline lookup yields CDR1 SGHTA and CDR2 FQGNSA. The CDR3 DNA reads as TGTGCCAGCAGCTTAGACGCGATATACACTGAAGCTTTCTTT. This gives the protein CASSLDAIYTEAFF. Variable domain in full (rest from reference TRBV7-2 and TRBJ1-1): GAGVSQSPSNKVTEKGKDVELRCDPISGHTALYWYRQSLGQGLEFLIYFQGNSAPDKSGLPSDRFSAERTGGSVSTLTIQRTQQEDSAVYLCASSLDAIYTEAFFGQGTRLTVV.

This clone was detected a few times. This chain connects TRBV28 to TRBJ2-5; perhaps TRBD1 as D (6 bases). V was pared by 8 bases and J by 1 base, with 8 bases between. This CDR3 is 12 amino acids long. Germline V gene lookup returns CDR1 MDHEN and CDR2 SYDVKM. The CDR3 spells CASLGGQETQYF. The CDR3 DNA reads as TGTGCCAGCTTAGGGGGCCAAGAGACCCAGTACTTC.

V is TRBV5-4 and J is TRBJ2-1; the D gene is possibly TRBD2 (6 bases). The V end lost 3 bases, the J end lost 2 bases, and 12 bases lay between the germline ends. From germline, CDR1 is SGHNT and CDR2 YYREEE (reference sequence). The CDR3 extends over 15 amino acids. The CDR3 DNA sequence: TGTGCCAGCAGCTCTCGGGAGAAACCCTACAATGAGCAGTTCTTC. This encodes CASSSREKPYNEQFF.

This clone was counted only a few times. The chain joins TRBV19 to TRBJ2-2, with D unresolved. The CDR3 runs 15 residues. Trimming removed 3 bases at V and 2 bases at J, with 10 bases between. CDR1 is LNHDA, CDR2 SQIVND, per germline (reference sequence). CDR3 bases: TGTGCCAGTAGTATTGAGCTAACCAACACCGGGGAGCTGTTTTTT. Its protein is CASSIELTNTGELFF.

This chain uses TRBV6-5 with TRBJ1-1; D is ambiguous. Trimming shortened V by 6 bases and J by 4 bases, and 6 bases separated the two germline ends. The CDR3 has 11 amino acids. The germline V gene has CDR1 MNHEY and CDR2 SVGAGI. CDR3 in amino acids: CASSRGTEAFF. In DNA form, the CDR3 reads TGTGCCAGCAGCCGGGGCACTGAAGCTTTCTTT.

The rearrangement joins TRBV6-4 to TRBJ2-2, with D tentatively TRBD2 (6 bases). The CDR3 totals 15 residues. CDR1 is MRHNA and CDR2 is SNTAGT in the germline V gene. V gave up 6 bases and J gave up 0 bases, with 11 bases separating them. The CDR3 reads CASRPRDSNTGELFF. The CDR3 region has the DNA TGTGCCAGCAGACCCCGGGACTCGAACACCGGGGAGCTGTTTTTT.

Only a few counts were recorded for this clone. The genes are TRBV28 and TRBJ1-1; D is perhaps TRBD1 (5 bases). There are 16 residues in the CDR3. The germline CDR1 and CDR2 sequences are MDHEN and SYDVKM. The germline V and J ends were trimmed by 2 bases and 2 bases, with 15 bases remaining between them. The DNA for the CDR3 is TGTGCCAGCAGTTTAATGTGGGGCGCGGGAAACACTGAAGCTTTCTTT. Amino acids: CASSLMWGAGNTEAFF. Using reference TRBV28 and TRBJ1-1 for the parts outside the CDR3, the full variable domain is DVKVTQSSRYLVKRTGEKVFLECVQDMDHENMFWYRQDPGLGLRLIYFSYDVKMKEKGDIPEGYSVSREKKERFSLILESASTNQTSMYLCASSLMWGAGNTEAFFGQGTRLTVV.

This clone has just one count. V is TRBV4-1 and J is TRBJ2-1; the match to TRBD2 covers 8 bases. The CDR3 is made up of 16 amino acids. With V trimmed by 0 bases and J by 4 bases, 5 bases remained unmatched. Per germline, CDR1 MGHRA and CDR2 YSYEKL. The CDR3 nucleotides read TGCGCCAGCAGCCAAGAAGTACTAGCGGCATACAATGAGCAGTTCTTC. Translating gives CASSQEVLAAYNEQFF.

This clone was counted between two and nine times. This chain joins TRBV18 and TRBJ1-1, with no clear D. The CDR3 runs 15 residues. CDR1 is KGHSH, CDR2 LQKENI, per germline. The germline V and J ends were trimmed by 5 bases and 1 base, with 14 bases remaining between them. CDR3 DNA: TGTGCCAGCTCAACCTCCCTAGTAGGGAACACTGAAGCTTTCTTT. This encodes CASSTSLVGNTEAFF.

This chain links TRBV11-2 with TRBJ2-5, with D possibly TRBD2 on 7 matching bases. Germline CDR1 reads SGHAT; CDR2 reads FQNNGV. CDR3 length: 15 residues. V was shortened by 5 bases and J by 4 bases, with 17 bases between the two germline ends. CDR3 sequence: CASSLGGGSIETQYF. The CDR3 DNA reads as TGTGCCAGCAGCCTGGGGGGGGGCTCTATAGAGACCCAGTACTTC.

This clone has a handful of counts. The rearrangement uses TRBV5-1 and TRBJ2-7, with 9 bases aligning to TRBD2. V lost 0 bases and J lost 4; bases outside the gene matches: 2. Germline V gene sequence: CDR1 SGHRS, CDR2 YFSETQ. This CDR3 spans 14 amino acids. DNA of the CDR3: TGCGCCAGCAGCTTGGTTAGCGGGAGTTACGAGCAGTACTTC. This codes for CASSLVSGSYEQYF.

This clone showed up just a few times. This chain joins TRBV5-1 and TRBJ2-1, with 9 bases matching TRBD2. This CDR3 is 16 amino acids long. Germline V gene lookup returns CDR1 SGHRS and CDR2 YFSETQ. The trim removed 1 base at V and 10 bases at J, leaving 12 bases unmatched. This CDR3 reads CASSLPTSGSRGEQFF. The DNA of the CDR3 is TGCGCCAGCAGCTTGCCCACTAGCGGGTCCCGCGGGGAGCAGTTCTTC.

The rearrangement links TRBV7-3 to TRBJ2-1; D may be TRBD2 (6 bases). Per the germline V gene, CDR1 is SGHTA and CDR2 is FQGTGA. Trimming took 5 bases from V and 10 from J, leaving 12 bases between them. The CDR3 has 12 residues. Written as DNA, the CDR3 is TGTGCCAGCAGCCAACTAGCCCGGGAGCAGTTCTTC. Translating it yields CASSQLAREQFF.

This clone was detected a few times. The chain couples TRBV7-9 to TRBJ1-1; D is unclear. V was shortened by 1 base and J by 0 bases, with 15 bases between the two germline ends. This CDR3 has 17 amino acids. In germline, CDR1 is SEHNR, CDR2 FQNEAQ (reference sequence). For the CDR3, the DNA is TGTGCCAGCAGCTTAGGTACGAGGTTAATTTTGAACACTGAAGCTTTCTTT. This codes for CASSLGTRLILNTEAFF.

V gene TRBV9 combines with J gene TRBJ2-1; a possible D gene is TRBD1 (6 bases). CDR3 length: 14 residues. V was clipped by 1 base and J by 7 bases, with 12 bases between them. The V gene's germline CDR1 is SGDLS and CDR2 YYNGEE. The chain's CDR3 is CASSVRTASNEQFF. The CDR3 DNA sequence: TGTGCCAGCAGCGTAAGGACAGCATCGAATGAGCAGTTCTTC.

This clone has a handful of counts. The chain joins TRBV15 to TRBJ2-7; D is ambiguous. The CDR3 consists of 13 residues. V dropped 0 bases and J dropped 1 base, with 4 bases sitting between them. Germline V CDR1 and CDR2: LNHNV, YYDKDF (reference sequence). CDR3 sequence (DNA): TGTGCCACCAGCAGAGACCAATCCTACGAGCAGTACTTC. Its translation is CATSRDQSYEQYF.

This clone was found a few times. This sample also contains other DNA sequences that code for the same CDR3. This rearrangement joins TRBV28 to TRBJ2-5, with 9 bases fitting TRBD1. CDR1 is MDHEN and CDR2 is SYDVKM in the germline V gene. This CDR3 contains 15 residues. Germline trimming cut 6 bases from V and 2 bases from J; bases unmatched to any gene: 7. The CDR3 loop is CASSLPGQGQETQYF. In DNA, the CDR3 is TGTGCCAGCAGCCTACCGGGACAGGGACAAGAGACCCAGTACTTC.

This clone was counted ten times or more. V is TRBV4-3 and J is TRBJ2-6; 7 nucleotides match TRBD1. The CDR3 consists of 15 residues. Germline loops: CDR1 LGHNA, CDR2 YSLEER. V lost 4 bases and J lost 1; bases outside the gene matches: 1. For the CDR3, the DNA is TGCGCCAGCAGCCCGGGACAGTCTGGGGCCAACGTCCTGACTTTC. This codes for CASSPGQSGANVLTF.

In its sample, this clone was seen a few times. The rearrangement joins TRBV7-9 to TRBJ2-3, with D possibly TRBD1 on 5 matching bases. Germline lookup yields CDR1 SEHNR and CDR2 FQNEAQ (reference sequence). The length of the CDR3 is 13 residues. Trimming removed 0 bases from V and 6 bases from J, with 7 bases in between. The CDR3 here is CASSLAGPDTQYF. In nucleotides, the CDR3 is TGTGCCAGCAGCTTAGCGGGGCCTGATACGCAGTATTTT.

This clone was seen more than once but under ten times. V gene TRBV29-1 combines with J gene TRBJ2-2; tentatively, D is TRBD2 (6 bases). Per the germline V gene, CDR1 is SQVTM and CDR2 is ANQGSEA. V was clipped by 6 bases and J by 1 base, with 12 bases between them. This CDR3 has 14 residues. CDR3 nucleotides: TGCAGCGTAATGCGCGGGGTGAACACCGGGGAGCTGTTTTTT. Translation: CSVMRGVNTGELFF.